The sequence of this T cell receptor (beta chain) was determined in a study of cytomegalovirus exposure and HLA in healthy donors. Primers for the PCR totalled 60 Vbeta and 13 Jbeta. Generated by immunoSEQ multiplex PCR, the TCRdb table keeps only in-frame clones and is missing some. The table includes around 100,000 clones, approximately 83% detected once. Germline assignment: CDR1 SGHNT and CDR2 YENEEA. V lost 2 bases to trimming and J lost 7 bases; unmatched junction nucleotides: 4. The CDR3 length is 13 residues. The chain recombines TRBV11-3 with TRBJ1-2; TRBD1 matches 7 bases. Sequences were obtained from PBMCs. This TCR derives from a woman between 18 and 30 years old in good health and CMV-seronegative. As DNA, the CDR3 is TGTGCCAGCAGCTTACCGGGGACAGCTGGCTACACCTTC. Translated: CASSLPGTAGYTF.